This TCR beta chain was sequenced during a study of cytomegalovirus exposure and HLA in healthy donors. The study's findings and limits: The majority of TCR sequences were rare, yet some public TCRs appeared in many donors.

The CDR3 consists of 15 residues. With 8 bases removed from V and 4 bases from J, the gap between germline ends came to 20 bases. From germline, CDR1 is MDHEN and CDR2 SYDVKM. About this clone: The antigen remains unidentified.

TCRdb's copy holds only in-frame clones and misses some; the assay was immunoSEQ multiplex PCR. The table shows about 130,000 clones, with 94% occurring only once. V is TRBV28 and J is TRBJ1-2, with a weak D call TRBD1 (6 bases). The sequenced sample consisted of PBMCs. The receptor was derived from a man between 18 and 35 years old in good health and CMV-seropositive. DNA for the CDR3: TGTGCCAGCGGAGAGTCAGGGGCACGACTCTATGGCTACACCTTC. This encodes CASGESGARLYGYTF.